What follows are 19 T cell receptor beta chains derived from one specimen sequenced in a study of T cell repertoires in cytomegalovirus infection. TCRdb passed the reads through MiXCR, listing each CDR3 protein once. The sample holds roughly 500,000 distinct CDR3 sequences, about two fifths seen once. Their specific antigens are unknown. The sequenced sample was cultured PBMCs, obtained from culture after CMV antigen stimulation. The receptors here all came from a human donor in good health (CMV status not recorded). Some clones in this sample may be carry-over from other donors' samples.

This clonotype was seen more than once but under ten times. This chain connects TRBV6-6 to TRBJ2-7; 7 nucleotides match TRBD1. The CDR3 contains 15 residues. The germline CDR1 and CDR2 sequences are MNHNY and SVGAGI (reference sequence). The trim removed 4 bases at V and 5 bases at J, leaving 11 bases unmatched. The CDR3 sequence is CASSLEGGSVHEQYF. In DNA, the CDR3 is TGTGCCAGCAGTTTAGAAGGGGGCTCGGTCCACGAGCAGTACTTC.

The chain links TRBV6-6 to TRBJ2-7, with TRBD1 matching over 8 bases. The CDR3 consists of 13 residues. Germline V CDR1 and CDR2: MNHNY, SVGAGI (reference sequence). The V and J ends lost 6 bases and 3 bases, in that order; junction bases with no gene match: 4. In DNA form, the CDR3 reads TGTGCCAGCAGATCCGGGACAGGCTACGAGCAGTACTTC. It translates to CASRSGTGYEQYF.

The CDR3 sequence is CAISGGDTQYF. The CDR3, as DNA: TGTGCCATCAGTGGGGGAGATACGCAGTATTTT. J is TRBJ2-3 and V is TRBV10-3; D is ambiguous. Per germline, CDR1 ENHRY and CDR2 SYGVKD. The CDR3 covers 11 residues. V gave up 4 bases and J gave up 5 bases, with 4 bases separating them.

The chain combines TRBV4-1 with TRBJ1-4, with a possible D match to TRBD1 (5 bases). Trimming shortened V by 0 bases and J by 4 bases, and 9 bases separated the two germline ends. The CDR3 length is 15 residues. CDR1 is MGHRA and CDR2 is YSYEKL in the germline V gene. The CDR3 coding sequence is TGCGCCAGCAGCCAAGAGGGACGGCTTAATGAAAAACTGTTTTTT. Its protein product is CASSQEGRLNEKLFF.

The chain uses TRBV19 and TRBJ1-1; D call uncertain. CDR1 is LNHDA and CDR2 is SQIVND in the germline V gene (reference sequence). V was trimmed by 5 bases and J by 0 bases, leaving 10 bases between them. The CDR3 loop spans 14 amino acids. The CDR3 region is CASSPGSMNTEAFF. In DNA form, the CDR3 reads TGTGCCAGTAGTCCTGGGTCGATGAACACTGAAGCTTTCTTT.

This clonotype was observed once. J is TRBJ2-7 and V is TRBV5-4, with TRBD2 matching over 10 bases. The V and J ends lost 4 bases and 4 bases, in that order; junction bases with no gene match: 8. The CDR3 runs to 15 residues. Germline assignment: CDR1 SGHNT and CDR2 YYREEE (reference sequence). CDR3 nucleotide sequence: TGTGCCAGCAGCCCGGGCTCGACTAGCGGGTACGAGCAGTACTTC. Amino acid sequence: CASSPGSTSGYEQYF. Drawing the rest from reference TRBV5-4 and TRBJ2-7, the complete variable domain is ETGVTQSPTHLIKTRGQQVTLRCSSQSGHNTVSWYQQALGQGPQFIFQYYREEENGRGNFPPRFSGLQFPNYSSELNVNALELDDSALYLCASSPGSTSGYEQYFGPGTRLTVT.

The chain links TRBV7-2 to TRBJ2-7, with D uncertain. The V gene lost 1 base and the J gene lost 0 bases, with 7 bases spanning the gap. Germline lookup yields CDR1 SGHTA and CDR2 FQGNSA. The CDR3 has 14 amino acids. CDR3 coding DNA: TGTGCCAGCAGCTTAGTGGCCAGCTCCTACGAGCAGTACTTC. This encodes CASSLVASSYEQYF.

The chain links TRBV18 to TRBJ1-5; D gene unclear. Germline CDR1 reads KGHSH; CDR2 reads LQKENI. The CDR3 sequence is 13 residues long. V lost 4 bases to trimming and J lost 4 bases, with 8 bases between them. CDR3 region: CASSREGNQPQHF. CDR3 nucleotides: TGTGCCAGCTCACGGGAGGGTAATCAGCCCCAGCATTTT.

This clonotype has a handful of counts. The V and J genes are TRBV4-1 and TRBJ2-2, with 8 bases aligning to TRBD2. Trimming took 1 base from V and 4 from J; bases not matched to a gene: 5. Germline CDR1 is MGHRA and CDR2 is YSYEKL. The CDR3 is made up of 16 amino acids. The CDR3 region has the DNA TGCGCCAGCAGCCAAGTTGCCGGGACTAGCACCGGGGAGCTGTTTTTT. This translates into CASSQVAGTSTGELFF.

The sample holds a few counts of this clonotype. The genes are TRBV6-2 or TRBV6-3 and TRBJ2-7; D might be TRBD1 (5 bases). Germline V CDR1 and CDR2: MNHEY, SVGEGT. V lost 4 bases and J lost 1, with 11 bases in between. This CDR3 has 14 residues. The CDR3 DNA follows: TGTGCCAGCAGTTTCTCGACAGCGTCCTACGAGCAGTACTTC. It specifies CASSFSTASYEQYF.

The chain carries TRBV2 and TRBJ1-2, with D uncertain. CDR3 size: 14 residues. Germline V gene data show CDR1 as SNHLY and CDR2 as FYNNEI. V lost 1 base and J lost 2, with 8 bases in between. The CDR3 DNA reads TGTGCCAGCAGTGAAGTGGCGGAGAACTATGGCTACACCTTC. Residues: CASSEVAENYGYTF.

This chain connects TRBV11-2 to TRBJ2-7; 7 nucleotides line up with TRBD2. V gave up 6 bases and J gave up 2 bases; unmatched junction bases: 4. This CDR3 spans 13 amino acids. Looked up from germline, CDR1 is SGHAT and CDR2 is FQNNGV. The DNA for the CDR3 is TGTGCCAGCAGGGGCGGGGGAACCTACGAGCAGTACTTC. Translating it yields CASRGGGTYEQYF.

This clonotype was counted a few times. As DNA, the CDR3 is TGTGCCAGCAGCGTCCGGGACAGAAACACCGGGGAGCTGTTTTTT. Protein sequence: CASSVRDRNTGELFF. The chain links TRBV7-9 to TRBJ2-2; 7 nucleotides line up with TRBD1. V was pared by 5 bases and J by 2 bases, with 5 bases of the junction left unmatched. Germline CDR1 is SEHNR and CDR2 is FQNEAQ (reference sequence). The CDR3 is made up of 15 amino acids.

The chain is built from TRBV7-9 and TRBJ2-7; D may be TRBD1 (7 bases). The CDR3 consists of 14 residues. The V gene's germline CDR1 is SEHNR and CDR2 FQNEAQ (reference sequence). V was trimmed by 5 bases and J by 0 bases, leaving 11 bases between them. The CDR3 DNA sequence: TGTGCCAGCAGCACGGGGGACAGCTCCTACGAGCAGTACTTC. This codes for CASSTGDSSYEQYF.

The rearrangement joins TRBV12-3 or TRBV12-4 to TRBJ2-7, with 11 bases lining up with TRBD1. V gave up 5 bases and J gave up 6 bases; unmatched junction bases: 6. CDR3 length: 14 amino acids. CDR3 nucleotides: TGTGCCAGCAGTAAGGACAGGGGGCGCGGCGAGCAGTACTTC. This translates into CASSKDRGRGEQYF.

The chain is built from TRBV6-6 and TRBJ2-1, with TRBD1 as a possible D gene (6 bases). V lost 6 bases to trimming and J lost 6 bases, with 21 bases between them. Germline CDR1 MNHNY, CDR2 SVGAGI (reference sequence). The length of the CDR3 is 16 residues. In DNA form, the CDR3 reads TGTGCCAGCAGCCGATACGACAGGCGAGGGGGCAATGAGCAGTTCTTC. It yields the protein CASSRYDRRGGNEQFF.

This clonotype has more than one count but fewer than ten. The chain carries TRBV7-9 and TRBJ2-5; no clear D gene. The germline V and J ends were trimmed by 4 bases and 4 bases, with 10 bases remaining between them. Per the germline V gene, CDR1 is SEHNR and CDR2 is FQNEAQ (reference sequence). The CDR3 contains 13 residues. CDR3: CASSSLRVETQYF. The CDR3 DNA follows: TGTGCCAGCAGCTCCCTCCGGGTAGAGACCCAGTACTTC.

The chain joins TRBV5-1 to TRBJ2-3, with 8 bases that match TRBD2. Germline loops: CDR1 SGHRS, CDR2 YFSETQ. J was trimmed by 14 bases and V by 2 bases; bases with no gene match: 13. The CDR3 sequence is 14 residues long. The CDR3 protein is CASSFGPSGSLSYF. The CDR3 DNA sequence: TGCGCCAGCAGCTTTGGTCCGAGCGGGAGCCTTTCGTATTTT.

The chain carries TRBV25-1 and TRBJ2-3; no reliable D call. CDR3 length: 16 residues. Trimming left V 0 bases short and J 5 bases short, with 15 bases between. Germline values: CDR1 MGHDK, CDR2 SYGVNS. CDR3 coding DNA: TGTGCCAGCAGTGAATATCGTGGTAGAAATAGAGATACGCAGTATTTT. Translated: CASSEYRGRNRDTQYF.